The 25 T cell receptor beta chains given below trace back to one sample, sequenced in a study of siplizumab effects on memory and regulatory T cells. Assay: immunoSEQ multiplex PCR; the TCRdb copy retains only in-frame clones and omits some. The sample has roughly 13,000 clones, approximately 49% seen once. Coculturing was carried out on the mixed lymphocyte reaction cells. It lasted five to six days and was done at 37°C. These receptors' antigens are unknown. The sample was CFSE-low (dividing) CD4+ T cells sorted from an allogeneic mixed lymphocyte reaction. These receptor sequences come from a human donor in good health; the cells came from an allogeneic mixed lymphocyte reaction.

The chain combines TRBV6-7 with TRBJ2-3; 15 bases are shared with TRBD2. Being an ORF, TRBV6-7 has a function that is uncertain. V lost 5 bases, J lost 4 bases, and 19 bases stayed unmatched. The CDR3 extends over 21 amino acids. CDR3 sequence: CASSITPGLAGGSLSSDTQYF. Written as DNA, the CDR3 is TGTGCCAGCAGTATAACACCGGGACTAGCGGGGGGCAGCCTTAGTTCAGATACGCAGTATTTT.

This chain joins TRBV10-1 and TRBJ1-4; D gene unclear. The CDR3 is 13 residues long. Germline-derived CDR1 and CDR2 are WNHNN and SYGVQD (reference sequence). Between the trimmed V and J ends, which lost 3 bases and 10 bases, there was a span of 12 bases. CDR3 coding DNA: TGCGCCAGCAGTGACCAACAGAAAGGAAAACTGTTTTTT. It is translated as CASSDQQKGKLFF.

The genes are TRBV18 and TRBJ1-1; D not certain. This CDR3 has 14 amino acids. V was trimmed by 5 bases and J by 5 bases, leaving 15 bases between them. Germline CDR1 and CDR2: KGHSH and LQKENI. In DNA form, the CDR3 reads TGTGCCAGCTCAGCGACCGAAGGAAAGACTGAAGCTTTCTTT. This codes for CASSATEGKTEAFF.

In its sample, this clone is medium-sized (0.01 to 0.1%). The genes are TRBV6-1 and TRBJ1-6; tentative D call: TRBD1 (5 bases). In germline, CDR1 is MNHNS, CDR2 SASEGT. Between the trimmed V and J ends, which lost 2 bases and 7 bases, there was a span of 24 bases. The CDR3 has 19 residues. In DNA, the CDR3 is TGTGCCAGCAGTGAAAAGGGGCACTACCGCAGGACCATAAATTCACCCCTCCACTTT. Its translation: CASSEKGHYRRTINSPLHF.

The chain uses TRBV6-5 and TRBJ1-1; D remains ambiguous. Germline-derived CDR1 and CDR2 are MNHEY and SVGAGI. With 6 bases removed from V and 2 bases from J, the gap between germline ends came to 10 bases. The CDR3 totals 13 residues. Here the CDR3 reads CASSTEFNTEAFF. CDR3 nucleotide sequence: TGTGCCAGCAGCACAGAATTCAACACTGAAGCTTTCTTT.

Only a few counts were recorded for this clone. The J gene is TRBJ1-2, the V gene TRBV30, with D maybe TRBD1 (5 bases). Trimming removed 3 bases from V and 4 bases from J, with 15 bases in between. Germline CDR1 GTSNPN, CDR2 SVGIG (reference sequence). CDR3 length: 14 amino acids. CDR3 bases: TGTGCCTGGAGGAGGATCGGACAAGTCTATGGCTACACCTTC. It codes for CAWRRIGQVYGYTF.

This clone was found once. The chain is built from TRBV6-4 and TRBJ1-5; D gene ambiguous. The CDR3 sequence is 13 residues long. The V end was cut by 5 bases, the J end by 0 bases, with 5 bases between. Germline CDR1 reads MRHNA; CDR2 reads SNTAGT. CDR3 DNA sequence: TGTGCCAGCAGTAGGGATAGCAATCAGCCCCAGCATTTT. It encodes CASSRDSNQPQHF.

The genes are TRBV19 and TRBJ2-1, with D tentatively TRBD1 (5 bases). Germline V lookup: CDR1 LNHDA, CDR2 SQIVND (reference sequence). Deletions cut 3 bases from V and 6 bases from J, with 18 bases between. This CDR3 contains 16 residues. CDR3 region: CASSMFASQGGNEQFF. DNA for the CDR3: TGTGCCAGTAGTATGTTTGCGTCCCAGGGCGGCAATGAGCAGTTCTTC. Full variable domain (missing parts from reference TRBV19 and TRBJ2-1): DGGITQSPKYLFRKEGQNVTLSCEQNLNHDAMYWYRQDPGQGLRLIYYSQIVNDFQKGDIAEGYSVSREKKESFPLTVTSAQKNPTAFYLCASSMFASQGGNEQFFGPGTRLTVL.

The chain has TRBV6-1 and TRBJ2-3; D is possibly TRBD2 (5 bases). Germline CDR1 is MNHNS and CDR2 is SASEGT. V was cut by 1 base and J by 4 bases, with 24 bases left in between. The CDR3 sequence is 19 residues long. CDR3 DNA sequence: TGTGCCAGCAGTGAAGAATCGTTGGTATTGAGGGCTGGAGCAGATACGCAGTATTTT. Its protein is CASSEESLVLRAGADTQYF.

This clone came up once. Being one base from a much bigger clone, this may be a read error. This sequence joins TRBV18 and TRBJ1-2; TRBD1 agrees at 8 bases. CDR1 and CDR2 (germline): KGHSH, LQKENI. The CDR3 is made up of 13 amino acids. CDR3: CASSSGQGYRYTF. As DNA, the CDR3 is TGTGCCAGCTCATCAGGACAGGGCTATCGCTACACCTTC.

DNA for the CDR3: TGTGCCAGCAGCACCAGGGGCGGAACCGGGGAGCTGTTTTTT. This sequence encodes CASSTRGGTGELFF. The chain combines TRBV11-3 with TRBJ2-2; D might be TRBD1 (6 bases). From germline, CDR1 is SGHNT and CDR2 YENEEA. Trimming took 5 bases from V and 5 from J, leaving 12 bases between them. The CDR3 sequence is 14 residues long. Supplemented by reference TRBV11-3 and TRBJ2-2, the full variable domain reads EAGVVQSPRYKIIEKKQPVAFWCNPISGHNTLYWYLQNLGQGPELLIRYENEEAVDDSQLPKDRFSAERLKGVDSTLKIQPAELGDSAVYLCASSTRGGTGELFFGEGSRLTVL.

This rearrangement joins TRBV13 to TRBJ2-7; D gene unclear. The CDR3 sequence is 11 residues long. Per germline, CDR1 PRHDT and CDR2 FYEKMQ (reference sequence). The V and J ends lost 11 bases and 1 base respectively, with 9 bases between them. This CDR3 is CAGPQSYEQYF. The CDR3 region has the DNA TGTGCCGGTCCGCAATCCTACGAGCAGTACTTC.

The chain combines TRBV5-5 with TRBJ2-7; D is possibly TRBD2 (6 bases). The CDR3 is made up of 16 amino acids. The V end was cut by 5 bases, the J end by 2 bases, with 20 bases between. CDR1 and CDR2 from the germline V gene are SGHKS and YYEKEE (reference sequence). CDR3 region: CASSRSIGEVTYEQYF. The CDR3 nucleotides are TGTGCCAGCAGTCGTTCGATTGGGGAGGTAACCTACGAGCAGTACTTC.

V is TRBV7-3 and J is TRBJ2-1; tentatively, D is TRBD2 (6 bases). This CDR3 contains 17 residues. The V gene lost 4 bases and the J gene lost 10 bases, with 26 bases spanning the gap. The germline CDR1 and CDR2 sequences are SGHTA and FQGTGA. The CDR3 DNA sequence: TGTGCCAGCAGCTATAGGCGGGTGGCCGGGACCGGGAGAGAGCAGTTCTTC. It codes for CASSYRRVAGTGREQFF.

This rearrangement joins TRBV27 to TRBJ1-6; D call uncertain. Trimming left V 6 bases short and J 9 bases short, with 12 bases between. The CDR3 is 13 residues long. Germline V gene lookup returns CDR1 MNHEY and CDR2 SMNVEV (reference sequence). DNA for the CDR3: TGTGCCAGCAGGAAGGATTCGATTTCACCCCTCCACTTT. It encodes CASRKDSISPLHF.

CDR3 protein: CASSLSREKFF. CDR3 DNA sequence: TGTGCCAGCTCCCTGTCCAGGGAGAAGTTCTTC. V is TRBV6-5 and J is TRBJ2-1, with D perhaps matching TRBD1 or TRBD2 (5 bases each). V was shortened by 8 bases and J by 14 bases, with 16 bases between the two germline ends. This CDR3 comprises 11 residues. From germline, CDR1 is MNHEY and CDR2 SVGAGI.

The chain joins TRBV6-5 to TRBJ1-2; D unresolved. The V gene lost 5 bases and the J gene lost 4 bases, with 5 bases spanning the gap. The germline CDR1 and CDR2 sequences are MNHEY and SVGAGI. The CDR3 extends over 11 amino acids. The CDR3 nucleotides read TGTGCCAGCAGTCGAGGCTATGGCTACACCTTC. Its protein product is CASSRGYGYTF.

This clone turned up a few times. The chain couples TRBV2 to TRBJ1-2; D is perhaps TRBD1 (6 bases). CDR1 is SNHLY, CDR2 FYNNEI, per germline. Trimming removed 8 bases at V and 6 bases at J, with 13 bases between. There are 12 residues in the CDR3. CDR3 DNA: TGTGCCAGCCGGAGGACAGATAATGGCTACACCTTC. Protein product: CASRRTDNGYTF.

The chain combines TRBV7-1 with TRBJ1-1; D gene uncertain. TRBV7-1 is labeled an ORF, and its function is uncertain. This CDR3 is built from 14 residues. The germline V and J ends were trimmed by 6 bases and 4 bases, with 15 bases remaining between them. CDR3 region: CASSTKVGGTEAFF. The CDR3 region has the DNA TGTGCCAGCAGTACAAAAGTCGGCGGCACTGAAGCTTTCTTT.

This rearrangement joins TRBV30 to TRBJ1-1; no reliable D call. There are 12 residues in the CDR3. V lost 4 bases and J lost 3, with 9 bases in between. Germline V gene data show CDR1 as GTSNPN and CDR2 as SVGIG (reference sequence). The CDR3 sequence: CAWNPFDTEAFF. The CDR3 coding sequence is TGTGCCTGGAATCCTTTTGACACTGAAGCTTTCTTT.

This chain links TRBV18 with TRBJ1-2; the D gene is possibly TRBD1 (5 bases). With 2 bases removed from V and 0 bases from J, the gap between germline ends came to 13 bases. There are 16 residues in the CDR3. Germline loops: CDR1 KGHSH, CDR2 LQKENI. The CDR3 spells CASSPGIGTANYGYTF. For the CDR3, the DNA is TGTGCCAGCTCACCAGGTATCGGGACGGCTAACTATGGCTACACCTTC.

The V and J genes are TRBV7-8 and TRBJ2-5; D might be TRBD1 or TRBD2, each matching 5 bases. V lost 1 base to trimming and J lost 0 bases, with 12 bases between them. The CDR3 sequence is 16 residues long. Germline CDR1 reads SGHVS; CDR2 reads FQNEAQ. The CDR3 coding sequence is TGTGCCAGCAGCTTAGGGGCAGGGAGCTACCAAGAGACCCAGTACTTC. The encoded protein is CASSLGAGSYQETQYF.

The chain couples TRBV7-8 to TRBJ2-7; a possible D gene is TRBD1 (6 bases). The CDR3 has 16 amino acids. V lost 2 bases, J lost 4 bases, and 18 bases lay in between. Germline CDR1 is SGHVS and CDR2 is FQNEAQ. The CDR3 nucleotides are TGTGCCAGCAGCTTATATTTTTGGACAGAAACGTACGAGCAGTACTTC. Its translation: CASSLYFWTETYEQYF.

The V gene is TRBV7-9, the J gene TRBJ1-2; 7 bases are a match to TRBD1. J gave up 4 bases and V 1 base, and 0 bases lay outside the gene matches. Looked up from germline, CDR1 is SEHNR and CDR2 is FQNEAQ (reference sequence). The CDR3 contains 13 residues. DNA for the CDR3: TGTGCCAGCAGCTTAGGACAGGGCTATGGCTACACCTTC. Translation: CASSLGQGYGYTF.

Points on this clone: A read error may produce the germline difference seen at one junction end. This chain links TRBV30 with TRBJ2-5, with D unclear. CDR3 length: 12 residues. Germline CDR1 GTSNPN, CDR2 SVGIG (reference sequence). DNA for the CDR3: TGTGCCTGGGGTGTCATAAGTGAGACCCAGTACTTC. Its translation is CAWGVISETQYF. Together with reference TRBV30 and TRBJ2-5, the CDR3 gives the full variable domain: SQTIHQWPATLVQPVGSPLSLECTVEGTSNPNLYWYRQAAGRGLQLLFYSVGIGQISSEVPQNLSASRPQDRQFILSSKKLLLSDSGFYLCAWGVISETQYFGPGTRLLVL.